These 11 T cell receptor beta chains were all obtained from the same sample, sequenced in a study of PD-L1 blockade in urothelial cancer. Documented time point: peripheral blood 6 weeks after treatment start. Profiling relied on immunoSEQ multiplex PCR, and the TCRdb table lists in-frame clones only, not all of them. Counted here are 45,000 to 55,000 clones, about 90% occurring once; the ten biggest clones make up under 11%. The sample was PBMCs, taken around atezolizumab (anti-PD-L1) treatment. The receptors were sampled from a man aged 55 to 70 with urothelial cancer.

The chain employs TRBV5-6 and TRBJ2-1; D is possibly TRBD2 (6 bases). CDR3 length equals 15 residues. V was pared by 1 base and J by 4 bases, with 12 bases between. Germline V CDR1 and CDR2: SGHDT, YYEEEE. Here the CDR3 reads CASSLLGGAYNEQFF. CDR3 coding DNA: TGTGCCAGCAGCTTGCTTGGCGGGGCATACAATGAGCAGTTCTTC.

Only a few counts were recorded for this clone. The chain has TRBV6-1 and TRBJ1-2; 7 positions match TRBD1. The CDR3 has 16 residues. The germline V gene has CDR1 MNHNS and CDR2 SASEGT. V gave up 0 bases and J gave up 5 bases; unmatched junction bases: 9. This CDR3 reads CASSEAVWDSTYGYTF. CDR3 sequence (DNA): TGTGCCAGCAGTGAAGCGGTCTGGGACAGTACGTATGGCTACACCTTC.

Here the CDR3 DNA reads TGTGCCAGCATGTGGGAACAGGGAGTAGGAGCTTTCTTT. Protein product: CASMWEQGVGAFF. This chain uses TRBV2 with TRBJ1-1, with D possibly matching TRBD1 (6 bases). V was cut by 7 bases and J by 10 bases, with 19 bases left in between. Germline CDR1 is SNHLY and CDR2 is FYNNEI. The CDR3 has 13 residues.

The chain carries TRBV28 and TRBJ2-3; D is perhaps TRBD2 (5 bases). CDR1 is MDHEN and CDR2 is SYDVKM in the germline V gene. This CDR3 is built from 11 residues. The V gene lost 9 bases and the J gene lost 6 bases, with 10 bases spanning the gap. DNA for the CDR3: TGTGCCAGTAACGGGATGGATACGCAGTATTTT. Residues: CASNGMDTQYF.

The chain has TRBV28 and TRBJ1-6, with TRBD1 identical over 8 bases. The CDR3 contains 17 residues. Trimming at V came to 4 bases and at J to 4 bases, leaving 9 bases not matched to a gene. CDR1 and CDR2 from the germline V gene are MDHEN and SYDVKM. The CDR3 loop is CASSSPRDRSYNSPLHF. The CDR3 region has the DNA TGTGCCAGCAGTTCCCCGCGGGACAGGTCTTATAATTCACCCCTCCACTTT.

This chain joins TRBV5-5 and TRBJ1-3; no clear D gene. The CDR3 is 13 amino acids. Per the germline V gene, CDR1 is SGHKS and CDR2 is YYEKEE (reference sequence). The V and J ends lost 0 bases and 8 bases respectively, with 9 bases between them. CDR3 residues: CASSLGGVDTIYF. The DNA of the CDR3 is TGTGCCAGCAGCTTGGGGGGAGTGGACACCATATATTTT.

The chain has TRBV6-1 and TRBJ2-3; 8 bases line up with TRBD2. V lost 6 bases and J lost 2; bases outside the gene matches: 7. This CDR3 region has 15 residues. CDR1 is MNHNS and CDR2 is SASEGT in the germline V gene. CDR3 loop: CASSRGGGNTDTQYF. The CDR3 DNA is TGTGCCAGCAGCCGCGGCGGGGGGAACACAGATACGCAGTATTTT.

The V gene is TRBV9, the J gene TRBJ2-7; perhaps TRBD2 as D (5 bases). The CDR3 loop spans 15 amino acids. CDR1 and CDR2 from the germline V gene are SGDLS and YYNGEE. Trimming pared 0 bases from V and 4 bases from J, leaving 14 bases between. The CDR3 DNA follows: TGTGCCAGCAGCGTAGCACCCGGGAAAGTATACGAGCAGTACTTC. Amino acid sequence: CASSVAPGKVYEQYF.

This clone came up once. The chain carries TRBV7-3 and TRBJ2-7; 11 bases line up with TRBD2. V shed 3 bases, J shed 1 base, and the junction held 17 bases outside the gene matches. The germline V gene has CDR1 SGHTA and CDR2 FQGTGA. CDR3 length: 20 amino acids. The CDR3 here is CASSFKGASGGPQSSYEQYF. The CDR3 DNA is TGTGCCAGCAGCTTCAAGGGGGCTAGCGGGGGGCCCCAATCTTCCTACGAGCAGTACTTC.

The chain joins TRBV7-8 to TRBJ1-1; TRBD1 agrees at 7 bases. Per the germline V gene, CDR1 is SGHVS and CDR2 is FQNEAQ. V gave up 1 base and J gave up 10 bases; unmatched junction bases: 6. The CDR3 extends over 13 amino acids. CDR3 DNA: TGTGCCAGCAGCTTAGTAGAGGGGGCATTAGCTTTCTTT. Protein sequence: CASSLVEGALAFF.

This chain uses TRBV7-6 with TRBJ2-5, with 8 bases lining up with TRBD1. V trimming: 5 bases; J trimming: 1 base; junction bases outside the gene matches: 3. Germline V lookup: CDR1 SGHVS, CDR2 FNYEAQ. This CDR3 comprises 14 residues. The chain's CDR3 is CASSLGQGQETQYF. The DNA of the CDR3 is TGTGCCAGCAGCCTCGGACAGGGCCAAGAGACCCAGTACTTC.